The next 11 T cell receptor beta chains were all read from a single sample in a study of T cells in Graves' hyperthyroidism and ophthalmopathy. RNA transcripts gave rise to amplified TCR beta CDR3 regions. In the first-round RT-PCR of the TCR CDR3, the HTBI primer set was used. Using its own MiXCR run on the multiplex PCR reads, TCRdb lists one record per CDR3 protein. The sample holds 300,000 to 400,000 distinct CDR3 sequences, about 15% seen once. The sequenced sample was blood. Source of these receptors: a woman aged 55 to 70 with Graves' hyperthyroidism.

The sample holds many counts of this clonotype. V and J are TRBV18 and TRBJ1-5, with D unclear. Trimming removed 4 bases at V and 0 bases at J, with 4 bases between. The CDR3 is made up of 13 amino acids. The V gene's germline CDR1 is KGHSH and CDR2 LQKENI. CDR3 sequence: CASSQHSNQPQHF. The CDR3 nucleotides are TGTGCCAGCTCACAACATAGCAATCAGCCCCAGCATTTT. Based on the CDR3 plus reference TRBV18 and TRBJ1-5, the full variable domain is NAGVMQNPRHLVRRRGQEARLRCSPMKGHSHVYWYRQLPEEGLKFMVYLQKENIIDESGMPKERFSAEFPKEGPSILRIQQVVRGDSAAYFCASSQHSNQPQHFGDGTRLSIL.

This clonotype has a handful of counts. The gene calls are TRBV19 and TRBJ2-1; 9 bases map to TRBD1. The CDR3 has 13 amino acids. Germline CDR1 reads LNHDA; CDR2 reads SQIVND (reference sequence). After removal of 5 bases from V and 9 bases from J, the junction contained 5 bases not matched to a gene. CDR3 nucleotide sequence: TGTGCCAGTAGTGCCAGGACAGGGGTTGAGCAGTTCTTC. Translation: CASSARTGVEQFF.

Many counts were recorded for this clonotype. The chain carries TRBV10-3 and TRBJ2-7, with 10 bases lining up with TRBD1. This CDR3 comprises 16 residues. Germline CDR1 reads ENHRY; CDR2 reads SYGVKD. The J segment lost 2 bases and the V segment lost 10 bases, leaving 14 bases of the junction unmatched. CDR3 sequence reads: CATVETGQGGAYEQYF. In DNA form, the CDR3 reads TGTGCCACCGTCGAAACTGGACAGGGGGGCGCCTACGAGCAGTACTTC.

V is TRBV19 and J is TRBJ1-5, with D unclear. The germline V gene encodes CDR1 LNHDA and CDR2 SQIVND (reference sequence). The CDR3 contains 13 residues. V was shortened by 9 bases and J by 6 bases, with 15 bases between the two germline ends. The CDR3 spells CASAKGGGQPQHF. CDR3 in DNA: TGTGCCAGCGCGAAGGGAGGCGGTCAGCCCCAGCATTTT.

This clonotype appeared many times. The V call is TRBV20-1, the J call TRBJ1-5; 9 nucleotides line up with TRBD1. Germline V gene lookup returns CDR1 DFQATT and CDR2 SNEGSKA (reference sequence). V lost 1 base, J lost 5 bases, and 3 bases stayed unmatched. The CDR3 sequence is 14 residues long. In DNA form, the CDR3 reads TGCAGTGCTAGAGGGGACAGGGTGGATCAGCCCCAGCATTTT. Protein product: CSARGDRVDQPQHF.

This clonotype appeared many times. The chain uses TRBV15 and TRBJ2-3, with 8 bases that match TRBD2. V shed 0 bases and J 2 bases; nucleotides not matched to a gene: 4. CDR3 length: 16 residues. CDR1 is LNHNV, CDR2 YYDKDF, per germline (reference sequence). The DNA of the CDR3 is TGTGCCACCAGCAGAGATCTACTAGCGGCCACAGATACGCAGTATTTT. Encoded protein: CATSRDLLAATDTQYF.

There are many counts of this clonotype. The V call is TRBV2, the J call TRBJ2-3; D gene uncertain. Trimming took 2 bases from V and 3 from J, leaving 6 bases between them. This CDR3 is 13 amino acids long. Germline-derived CDR1 and CDR2 are SNHLY and FYNNEI. The CDR3: CASSELGTDTQYF. CDR3 in DNA: TGTGCCAGCAGTGAACTCGGGACAGATACGCAGTATTTT.

This clonotype was observed at least ten times. J is TRBJ2-7 and V is TRBV4-1; TRBD2 matches at 8 bases. CDR3 length: 17 amino acids. CDR1 and CDR2 (germline): MGHRA, YSYEKL. The ends lost 6 bases at V and 5 bases at J; junction bases unmatched: 18. CDR3 nucleotides: TGCGCCAGCAGGGCAGCGGGATTCCGGGAGGGCCTCGACGAGCAGTACTTC. Its protein is CASRAAGFREGLDEQYF.

This clonotype was detected ten times or more. The J gene is TRBJ2-7, the V gene TRBV29-1; 7 bases map to TRBD1. With 7 bases clipped from V and 2 bases from J, the junction kept 5 bases outside the gene matches. The CDR3 runs to 12 residues. Germline CDR1 SQVTM, CDR2 ANQGSEA. CDR3 amino acids: CSALGQTYEQYF. The CDR3 bases are TGCAGCGCGCTGGGACAGACCTACGAGCAGTACTTC.

This clonotype has more than one count but fewer than ten. V gene TRBV4-1 combines with J gene TRBJ1-4, with D possibly matching TRBD1 (6 bases). Trimming took 2 bases from V and 7 from J, leaving 14 bases between them. The CDR3 runs 15 residues. Germline CDR1 is MGHRA and CDR2 is YSYEKL. CDR3 in amino acids: CASSQTRDNAEKLFF. The CDR3 region has the DNA TGCGCCAGCAGCCAAACTCGGGACAATGCTGAAAAACTGTTTTTT.

This clonotype appeared many times. The chain is built from TRBV12-3 or TRBV12-4 and TRBJ2-7; 7 nucleotides match TRBD1. The CDR3 totals 15 residues. V lost 7 bases to trimming and J lost 0 bases; unmatched junction nucleotides: 9. CDR3 sequence: CASNRQGRYSYEQYF. The CDR3 nucleotides read TGTGCCAGCAATCGACAGGGACGTTACTCCTACGAGCAGTACTTC.